Listed here are 29 T cell receptor beta chains from one sample, sequenced in a study of cytomegalovirus exposure and HLA in healthy donors. The PCR used 60 Vbeta and 13 Jbeta primers. Repertoires were generated with immunoSEQ multiplex PCR, while TCRdb's copy carries only in-frame clones and drops some. The sample holds some 180,000 clones; about four fifths are singletons and the top ten take 2.5% to 3%. Sequences were obtained from PBMCs. All receptors come from a female donor in good health and CMV-seronegative.

The chain has TRBV30 and TRBJ2-5; a possible D gene is TRBD1 (7 bases). Germline V gene lookup returns CDR1 GTSNPN and CDR2 SVGIG (reference sequence). The CDR3 extends over 15 amino acids. V lost 4 bases to trimming and J lost 0 bases, with 15 bases between them. The DNA for the CDR3 is TGTGCCTGGACTCTGGCAGGGGGGTACCAAGAGACCCAGTACTTC. It encodes CAWTLAGGYQETQYF.

The chain uses TRBV30 and TRBJ1-2, with unresolved D. The germline V gene has CDR1 GTSNPN and CDR2 SVGIG (reference sequence). The CDR3 sequence is 12 residues long. V lost 3 bases to trimming and J lost 8 bases, with 13 bases between them. The CDR3 coding sequence is TGTGCCTGGAGGGAGACGGTCTTGGGCTACACCTTC. This gives the protein CAWRETVLGYTF.

The CDR3 region is CATSKGQGGTEAFF. CDR3 sequence (DNA): TGTGCCACCAGCAAGGGACAGGGAGGCACTGAAGCTTTCTTT. The chain joins TRBV15 to TRBJ1-1; 9 bases are shared with TRBD1. Per germline, CDR1 LNHNV and CDR2 YYDKDF (reference sequence). This CDR3 is 14 amino acids long. V was clipped by 4 bases and J by 4 bases; unmatched bases: 4.

The rearrangement uses TRBV28 and TRBJ2-7; possibly TRBD1 for D (6 bases). Per the germline V gene, CDR1 is MDHEN and CDR2 is SYDVKM. This CDR3 has 14 residues. V was cut by 6 bases and J by 1 base, with 13 bases left in between. The CDR3 sequence: CASRLTGTSYEQYF. For the CDR3, the DNA is TGTGCCAGCAGACTTACCGGGACATCCTACGAGCAGTACTTC.

This chain joins TRBV6-5 and TRBJ2-2; 7 bases line up with TRBD1. This CDR3 region has 13 residues. Germline loops: CDR1 MNHEY, CDR2 SVGAGI. The V segment lost 7 bases and the J segment 7 bases; nucleotides outside the gene matches: 6. CDR3 in amino acids: CASTDRVYGELFF. The CDR3 region has the DNA TGTGCCAGCACCGACAGGGTATACGGGGAGCTGTTTTTT.

The CDR3 protein is CASSQPGTRYQDTQYF. CDR3 DNA: TGCGCCAGCAGCCAGCCCGGGACTAGGTACCAAGATACGCAGTATTTT. The genes are TRBV4-1 and TRBJ2-3; 8 bases are a match to TRBD2. Germline V lookup: CDR1 MGHRA, CDR2 YSYEKL. This CDR3 is 16 amino acids long. The trim removed 3 bases at V and 5 bases at J, leaving 10 bases unmatched.

The chain has TRBV6-5 and TRBJ1-1; the D gene is possibly TRBD1 (6 bases). The V gene lost 8 bases and the J gene lost 0 bases, with 16 bases spanning the gap. The CDR3 runs to 15 residues. The germline V gene encodes CDR1 MNHEY and CDR2 SVGAGI. The CDR3 DNA sequence: TGTGCCAGCGGACTGTTTACAGGGTTGAACACTGAAGCTTTCTTT. Translating gives CASGLFTGLNTEAFF.

This clone was seen a few times. V usage is TRBV6-1 and J usage is TRBJ1-1, with TRBD1 matching over 9 bases. The CDR3 is 14 amino acids. The junction had 6 bases not matched to a gene; V was cut back by 4 bases and J by 6 bases. Germline values: CDR1 MNHNS, CDR2 SASEGT. CDR3 DNA sequence: TGTGCCAGCAGTGGGGGACAGGGATCACCTGAAGCTTTCTTT. This translates into CASSGGQGSPEAFF.

V and J are TRBV28 and TRBJ2-7, with D possibly being TRBD1 (6 bases). The CDR3 is 15 amino acids. Trimming removed 4 bases at V and 0 bases at J, with 13 bases between. CDR1 and CDR2 (germline): MDHEN, SYDVKM. CDR3 bases: TGTGCCAGCAGTTCAGGGGTTGGGAGCTCCTACGAGCAGTACTTC. Translation gives CASSSGVGSSYEQYF.

This clone was seen only a few times. This sequence joins TRBV5-1 and TRBJ2-1; 12 bases line up with TRBD1. The J segment lost 4 bases and the V segment lost 4 bases, leaving 3 bases of the junction unmatched. CDR3 length: 15 amino acids. CDR1 SGHRS and CDR2 YFSETQ come from the germline V gene. The CDR3 spells CASSRGQGAYNEQFF. CDR3 coding DNA: TGCGCCAGCAGCCGGGGACAGGGGGCATACAATGAGCAGTTCTTC.

The chain recombines TRBV4-1 with TRBJ2-3, with 11 nucleotides matching TRBD2. Germline V gene data show CDR1 as MGHRA and CDR2 as YSYEKL. The CDR3 is made up of 15 amino acids. The V and J ends lost 4 bases and 1 base, in that order; junction bases with no gene match: 1. This chain's CDR3 is CASSPGLAGTDTQYF. CDR3 sequence (DNA): TGCGCCAGCAGCCCGGGACTAGCGGGCACAGATACGCAGTATTTT.

This clone turned up a few times. The J gene is TRBJ2-2, the V gene TRBV7-3; tentative D call: TRBD2 (6 bases). V was trimmed by 5 bases and J by 7 bases, leaving 17 bases between them. The CDR3 sequence is 15 residues long. Germline assignment: CDR1 SGHTA and CDR2 FQGTGA. The CDR3 is CASSPTPSVFGELFF. In nucleotides, the CDR3 is TGTGCCAGCAGCCCCACCCCTAGCGTGTTCGGGGAGCTGTTTTTT.

The genes are TRBV6-6 and TRBJ1-1; D is unclear. The CDR3 contains 15 residues. CDR1 is MNHNY, CDR2 SVGAGI, per germline (reference sequence). V gave up 0 bases and J gave up 1 base, with 9 bases separating them. The CDR3 loop is CASSYSPRQNTEAFF. The CDR3 nucleotides read TGTGCCAGCAGTTACTCGCCTCGACAGAACACTGAAGCTTTCTTT.

The rearrangement links TRBV11-3 to TRBJ1-1; 7 nucleotides line up with TRBD1. The V and J ends lost 1 base and 8 bases, in that order; junction bases with no gene match: 10. Germline V gives CDR1 SGHNT, CDR2 YENEEA. The CDR3 runs to 15 residues. CDR3 in amino acids: CASSLVRGAVAEAFF. The CDR3 nucleotides read TGTGCCAGCAGCTTAGTCAGGGGGGCGGTGGCCGAAGCTTTCTTT.

The chain has TRBV7-3 and TRBJ2-6; 14 nucleotides match TRBD2. Germline CDR1 is SGHTA and CDR2 is FQGTGA. CDR3 length equals 19 residues. V lost 5 bases and J lost 3; bases outside the gene matches: 9. This CDR3 reads CASSPGLAGEGGGANVLTF. The CDR3 nucleotides are TGTGCCAGCAGCCCGGGACTAGCGGGAGAGGGTGGTGGGGCCAACGTCCTGACTTTC.

The genes are TRBV10-1 and TRBJ1-2; 8 positions match TRBD1. Germline loops: CDR1 WNHNN, CDR2 SYGVQD (reference sequence). The CDR3 loop spans 15 amino acids. The ends lost 7 bases at V and 4 bases at J; junction bases unmatched: 11. This CDR3 is CASISCDRGGYGYTF. DNA of the CDR3: TGCGCCAGCATATCTTGTGACAGGGGAGGCTATGGCTACACCTTC.

As concerns this clone: Germline and junction disagree at one end, which may indicate a read error. The chain combines TRBV7-9 with TRBJ2-7; TRBD2 matches at 11 bases. Germline loops: CDR1 SEHNR, CDR2 FQNEAQ (reference sequence). This CDR3 contains 16 residues. CDR3 bases: TGTTCCAGCAGCTCTTCTAGCGGGAGGAGGAAGTACGAGCAGTACTTC. Its protein is CSSSSSSGRRKYEQYF.

The gene calls are TRBV27 and TRBJ2-3; a weak D match, TRBD2 (6 bases). The CDR3 is made up of 17 amino acids. Germline-derived CDR1 and CDR2 are MNHEY and SMNVEV (reference sequence). The V and J ends lost 7 bases and 4 bases respectively, with 24 bases between them. The CDR3 DNA is TGTGCCAGCACCAAATATTGGTACGGGAGTTTAGCAGATACGCAGTATTTT. Translation gives CASTKYWYGSLADTQYF.

The V call is TRBV19, the J call TRBJ2-3; the D gene is possibly TRBD2 (5 bases). The length of the CDR3 is 16 residues. Germline V gene sequence: CDR1 LNHDA, CDR2 SQIVND (reference sequence). V shed 7 bases and J shed 0 bases, with 17 bases lying between them. The CDR3 nucleotides are TGTGCCAGTACCCCCGGGCGGGCGGCTAGCACAGATACGCAGTATTTT. Its translation: CASTPGRAASTDTQYF.

The chain is built from TRBV27 and TRBJ2-1; 10 nucleotides match TRBD1. The V segment lost 2 bases and the J segment 9 bases; nucleotides outside the gene matches: 4. In germline, CDR1 is MNHEY, CDR2 SMNVEV (reference sequence). This CDR3 spans 14 amino acids. CDR3 sequence reads: CASSLDRGRIEQFF. As DNA, the CDR3 is TGTGCCAGCAGTTTAGACAGGGGGCGAATTGAGCAGTTCTTC.

This rearrangement joins TRBV19 to TRBJ2-7; weak D call: TRBD2 (6 bases). The CDR3 length is 13 residues. Looked up from germline, CDR1 is LNHDA and CDR2 is SQIVND (reference sequence). Trimming took off 5 bases at V and 0 bases at J, with 8 bases between the two ends. CDR3 DNA: TGTGCCAGTAGTGCGGGACCCTCCTACGAGCAGTACTTC. This encodes CASSAGPSYEQYF.

This clone occurred a few times. The chain carries TRBV11-1 and TRBJ1-5, with D possibly being TRBD1 (5 bases). CDR1 SGHAT and CDR2 FQDESV come from the germline V gene (reference sequence). The V gene lost 2 bases and the J gene lost 9 bases, with 11 bases spanning the gap. The CDR3 spans 13 residues. CDR3 residues: CASSLSARGPQHF. Here the CDR3 DNA reads TGTGCCAGCAGCTTATCGGCTAGGGGGCCCCAGCATTTT.

The chain joins TRBV5-1 to TRBJ2-5; TRBD2 is a possible D gene (6 bases). The CDR3 contains 14 residues. The germline CDR1 and CDR2 sequences are SGHRS and YFSETQ. V gave up 4 bases and J gave up 4 bases, with 14 bases separating them. The CDR3 protein is CASSTTGGLETQYF. The DNA of the CDR3 is TGCGCCAGCAGCACTACCGGAGGGTTAGAGACCCAGTACTTC. Complete variable domain (other parts from reference TRBV5-1 and TRBJ2-5): KAGVTQTPRYLIKTRGQQVTLSCSPISGHRSVSWYQQTPGQGLQFLFEYFSETQRNKGNFPGRFSGRQFSNSRSEMNVSTLELGDSALYLCASSTTGGLETQYFGPGTRLLVL.

The chain uses TRBV2 and TRBJ1-5; the D is unclear. The CDR3 extends over 16 amino acids. Germline CDR1 reads SNHLY; CDR2 reads FYNNEI. V shed 6 bases and J shed 2 bases, with 17 bases lying between them. CDR3 bases: TGTGCCAGCAGCGGGGTGGGTGGTGGTGGCAATCAGCCCCAGCATTTT. Its protein product is CASSGVGGGGNQPQHF.

There are a few counts of this clone. V is TRBV14 and J is TRBJ2-7, with TRBD2 matching over 9 bases. Germline CDR1 reads SGHDN; CDR2 reads FVKESK. Trimming took 4 bases from V and 2 from J; bases not matched to a gene: 3. CDR3 length: 14 amino acids. The CDR3 nucleotides read TGTGCCAGCAGCCGACTAGCGGTTCCCTACGAGCAGTACTTC. It yields the protein CASSRLAVPYEQYF.

The table lists this clone with a count of one. The chain carries TRBV4-1 and TRBJ1-1, with D hard to call. The CDR3 runs 14 residues. Germline CDR1 MGHRA, CDR2 YSYEKL. Trimming took off 3 bases at V and 0 bases at J, with 8 bases between the two ends. The DNA for the CDR3 is TGCGCCAGCAGCCAGGAGGGCTTGAACACTGAAGCTTTCTTT. This translates into CASSQEGLNTEAFF.

The chain employs TRBV7-9 and TRBJ2-3; 10 bases fit TRBD2. CDR1 is SEHNR, CDR2 FQNEAQ, per germline (reference sequence). The junction had 3 bases not matched to a gene; V was cut back by 5 bases and J by 7 bases. The CDR3 loop spans 13 amino acids. CDR3 region: CASSPSGSYTQYF. CDR3 coding DNA: TGTGCCAGCAGCCCTAGCGGGAGTTATACGCAGTATTTT.

Remarks on this clone: The junction does not match germline at one end; this may be a read error. This specimen includes other DNA sequences encoding the same CDR3. The rearrangement links TRBV5-1 to TRBJ2-3; 10 bases align to TRBD2. There are 16 residues in the CDR3. Looked up from germline, CDR1 is SGHRS and CDR2 is YFSETQ. The CDR3, as DNA: TGCGCTAGCAGCTTGGGGCTAGCGGGGGACCTAGATACGCAGTATTTT. This encodes CASSLGLAGDLDTQYF.

This rearrangement joins TRBV6-1 to TRBJ2-1; 11 bases map to TRBD2. Trimming took 7 bases from V and 12 from J; bases not matched to a gene: 2. CDR3 length: 11 residues. The V gene's germline CDR1 is MNHNS and CDR2 SASEGT. CDR3 residues: CASMLAGGQFF. The CDR3 DNA reads TGTGCCAGCATGCTAGCGGGGGGGCAGTTCTTC.